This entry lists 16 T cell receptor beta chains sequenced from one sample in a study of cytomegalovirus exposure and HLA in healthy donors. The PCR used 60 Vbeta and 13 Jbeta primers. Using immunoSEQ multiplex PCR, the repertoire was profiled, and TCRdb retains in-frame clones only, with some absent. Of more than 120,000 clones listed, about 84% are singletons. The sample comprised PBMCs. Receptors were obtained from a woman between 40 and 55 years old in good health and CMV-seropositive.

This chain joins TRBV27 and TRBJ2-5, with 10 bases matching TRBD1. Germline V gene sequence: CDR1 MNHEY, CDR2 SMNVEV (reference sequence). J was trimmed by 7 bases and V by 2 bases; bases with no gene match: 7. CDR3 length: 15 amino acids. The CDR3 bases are TGTGCCAGCAGTTTAGTCGGGACAGGGGACGGGACCCAGTACTTC. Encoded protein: CASSLVGTGDGTQYF.

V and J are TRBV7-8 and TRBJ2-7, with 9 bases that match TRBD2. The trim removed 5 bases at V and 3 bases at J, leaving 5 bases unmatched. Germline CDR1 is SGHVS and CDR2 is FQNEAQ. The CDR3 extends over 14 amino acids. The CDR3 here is CASSARGGGYEQYF. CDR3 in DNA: TGTGCCAGCAGCGCGCGGGGGGGTGGCTACGAGCAGTACTTC.

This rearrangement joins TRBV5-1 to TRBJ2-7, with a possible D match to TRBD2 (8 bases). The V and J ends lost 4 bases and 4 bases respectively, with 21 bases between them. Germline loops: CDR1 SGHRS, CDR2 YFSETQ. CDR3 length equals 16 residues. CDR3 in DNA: TGCGCCAGCAGCCAGGACAGGCGGACTAGCAGTTACGAGCAGTACTTC. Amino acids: CASSQDRRTSSYEQYF. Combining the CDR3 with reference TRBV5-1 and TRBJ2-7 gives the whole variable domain KAGVTQTPRYLIKTRGQQVTLSCSPISGHRSVSWYQQTPGQGLQFLFEYFSETQRNKGNFPGRFSGRQFSNSRSEMNVSTLELGDSALYLCASSQDRRTSSYEQYFGPGTRLTVT.

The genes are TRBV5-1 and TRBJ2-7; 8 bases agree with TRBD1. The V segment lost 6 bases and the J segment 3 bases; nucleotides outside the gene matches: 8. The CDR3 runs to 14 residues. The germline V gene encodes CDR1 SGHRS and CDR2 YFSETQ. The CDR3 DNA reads TGCGCCAGCACGACAGGGGAAAGCTACTACGAGCAGTACTTC. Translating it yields CASTTGESYYEQYF.

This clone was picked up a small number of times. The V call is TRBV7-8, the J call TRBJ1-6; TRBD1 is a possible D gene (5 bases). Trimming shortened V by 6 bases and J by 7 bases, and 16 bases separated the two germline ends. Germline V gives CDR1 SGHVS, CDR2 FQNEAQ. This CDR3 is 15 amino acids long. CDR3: CASRERRDSNSPLHF. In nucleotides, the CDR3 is TGTGCCAGCAGGGAGAGACGGGACTCCAATTCACCCCTCCACTTT.

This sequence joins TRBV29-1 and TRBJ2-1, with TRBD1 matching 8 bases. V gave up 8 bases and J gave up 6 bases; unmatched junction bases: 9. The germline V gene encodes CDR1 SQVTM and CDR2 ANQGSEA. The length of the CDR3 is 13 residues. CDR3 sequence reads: CSLSDRALNEQFF. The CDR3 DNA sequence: TGCAGCCTTTCGGACAGGGCCCTCAATGAGCAGTTCTTC.

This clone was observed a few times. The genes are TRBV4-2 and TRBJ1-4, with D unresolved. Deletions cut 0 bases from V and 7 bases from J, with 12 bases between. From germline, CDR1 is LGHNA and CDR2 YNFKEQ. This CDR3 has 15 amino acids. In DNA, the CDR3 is TGTGCCAGCAGCCAAGATGAGCTGACTTCTGAAAAACTGTTTTTT. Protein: CASSQDELTSEKLFF.

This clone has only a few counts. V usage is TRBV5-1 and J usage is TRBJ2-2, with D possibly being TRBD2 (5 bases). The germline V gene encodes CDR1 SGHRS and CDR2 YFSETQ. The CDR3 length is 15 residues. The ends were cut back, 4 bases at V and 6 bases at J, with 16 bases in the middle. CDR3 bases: TGCGCCAGCAGCGAGGTTGAGACCGGGGCCGGGGAGCTGTTTTTT. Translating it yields CASSEVETGAGELFF.

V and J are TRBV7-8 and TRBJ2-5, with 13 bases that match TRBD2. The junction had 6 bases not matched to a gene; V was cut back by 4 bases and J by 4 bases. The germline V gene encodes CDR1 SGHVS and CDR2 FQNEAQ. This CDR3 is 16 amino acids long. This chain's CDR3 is CASSSRLAGGLETQYF. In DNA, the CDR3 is TGTGCCAGCAGCTCTAGACTAGCGGGAGGCCTAGAGACCCAGTACTTC.

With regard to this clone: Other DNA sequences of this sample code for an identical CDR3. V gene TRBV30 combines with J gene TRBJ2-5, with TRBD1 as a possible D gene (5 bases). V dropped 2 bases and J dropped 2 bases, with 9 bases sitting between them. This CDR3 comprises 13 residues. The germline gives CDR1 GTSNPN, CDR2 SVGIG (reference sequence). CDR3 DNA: TGTGCCTGGAGTAGACAGACTCAAGAGACCCAGTACTTC. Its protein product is CAWSRQTQETQYF.

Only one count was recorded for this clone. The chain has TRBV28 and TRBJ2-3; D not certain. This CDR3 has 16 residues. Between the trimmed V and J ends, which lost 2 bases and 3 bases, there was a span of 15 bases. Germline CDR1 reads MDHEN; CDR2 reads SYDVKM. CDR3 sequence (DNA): TGTGCCAGCAGTTTACCGAATCCAACCCAGACAGATACGCAGTATTTT. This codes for CASSLPNPTQTDTQYF.

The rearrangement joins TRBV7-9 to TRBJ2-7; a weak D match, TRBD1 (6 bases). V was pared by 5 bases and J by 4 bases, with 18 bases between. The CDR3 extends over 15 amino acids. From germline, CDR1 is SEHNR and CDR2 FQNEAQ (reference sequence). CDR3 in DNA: TGTGCCAGCAGCATCCTGGGACACCTAGTTTACGAGCAGTACTTC. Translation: CASSILGHLVYEQYF.

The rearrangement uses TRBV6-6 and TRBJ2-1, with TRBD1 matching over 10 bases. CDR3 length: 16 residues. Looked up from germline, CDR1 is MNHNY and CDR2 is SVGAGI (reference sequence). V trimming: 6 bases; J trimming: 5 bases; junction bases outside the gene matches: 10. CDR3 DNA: TGTGCCAGCAGCCCGGGGACAGGGGTGTGGAACAATGAGCAGTTCTTC. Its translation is CASSPGTGVWNNEQFF.

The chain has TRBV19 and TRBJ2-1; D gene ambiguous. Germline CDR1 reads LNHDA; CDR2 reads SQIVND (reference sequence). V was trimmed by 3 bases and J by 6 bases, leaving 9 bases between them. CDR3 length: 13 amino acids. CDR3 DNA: TGTGCCAGTAGTATGATGGCTGCCAATGAGCAGTTCTTC. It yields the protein CASSMMAANEQFF.

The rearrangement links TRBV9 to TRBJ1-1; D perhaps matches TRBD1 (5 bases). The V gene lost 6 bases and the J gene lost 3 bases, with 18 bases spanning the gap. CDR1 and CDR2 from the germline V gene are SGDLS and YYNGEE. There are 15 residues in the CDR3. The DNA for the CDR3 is TGTGCCAGCACCAAAGCGGGGGACCTGGACACTGAAGCTTTCTTT. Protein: CASTKAGDLDTEAFF.

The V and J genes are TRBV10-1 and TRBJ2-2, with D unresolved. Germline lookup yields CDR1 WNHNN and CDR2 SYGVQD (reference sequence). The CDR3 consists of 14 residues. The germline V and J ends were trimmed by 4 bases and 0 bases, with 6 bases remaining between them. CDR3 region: CASSGRSNTGELFF. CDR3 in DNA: TGCGCCAGCAGTGGCAGATCGAACACCGGGGAGCTGTTTTTT.